The next 28 T cell receptor beta chains were all read from a single sample in a study of T cells after yellow fever vaccination. TCRdb re-called the 5' RACE reads through MiXCR, storing one row per CDR3 protein. The data contain around 320,000 distinct CDR3 sequences, about 10% of them singletons. This material consisted of CD4+ T cells sorted from PBMCs, taken 45 days after the yellow fever booster vaccination. Receptor source: a man between 18 and 29 years old who received the YFV17D yellow fever vaccine.

V and J are TRBV7-2 and TRBJ1-2; D is perhaps TRBD1 (5 bases). V was shortened by 1 base and J by 6 bases, with 9 bases between the two germline ends. The germline V gene encodes CDR1 SGHTA and CDR2 FQGNSA. This CDR3 region has 13 residues. CDR3 loop: CASSLESQDGYTF. Here the CDR3 DNA reads TGTGCCAGCAGCTTAGAGTCACAGGATGGCTACACCTTC.

Only a few counts were recorded for this clonotype. This chain links TRBV7-2 with TRBJ1-2, with 8 bases matching TRBD1. V was pared by 5 bases and J by 5 bases, with 10 bases of the junction left unmatched. Germline CDR1 reads SGHTA; CDR2 reads FQGNSA. This CDR3 has 15 amino acids. The CDR3 spells CASSARTQGAYGYTF. The CDR3 bases are TGTGCCAGCAGCGCTAGAACCCAGGGGGCGTATGGCTACACCTTC.

The rearrangement links TRBV20-1 to TRBJ1-5; D is unresolved. V lost 0 bases, J lost 9 bases, and 6 bases lay in between. Germline V CDR1 and CDR2: DFQATT, SNEGSKA (reference sequence). This CDR3 region has 11 residues. This chain's CDR3 is CSARDDGPQHF. As DNA, the CDR3 is TGCAGTGCTAGAGATGACGGGCCCCAGCATTTT.

The chain joins TRBV6-5 to TRBJ1-5; TRBD1 might be the D (6 bases). Deletions cut 6 bases from V and 11 bases from J, with 20 bases between. This CDR3 has 14 amino acids. The germline gives CDR1 MNHEY, CDR2 SVGAGI. The CDR3 DNA reads as TGTGCCAGCAGCTTGGACAGCCACGGTGGGGCCCAGCATTTT. It is translated as CASSLDSHGGAQHF.

In its sample, this clonotype was seen a few times. The chain has TRBV20-1 and TRBJ1-2, with D unclear. The germline V gene has CDR1 DFQATT and CDR2 SNEGSKA (reference sequence). This CDR3 has 13 amino acids. V was cut by 6 bases and J by 8 bases, with 19 bases left in between. In DNA, the CDR3 is TGCAGTGCGCCGACAACAGCCCCTCGGGGCTACACCTTC. Amino acids: CSAPTTAPRGYTF.

At least ten counts were recorded for this clonotype. The rearrangement links TRBV5-1 to TRBJ2-3, with D possibly being TRBD2 (5 bases). The CDR3 contains 13 residues. V was pared by 4 bases and J by 4 bases, with 10 bases between. Germline loops: CDR1 SGHRS, CDR2 YFSETQ. In nucleotides, the CDR3 is TGCGCCAGCAGCACTGAGGGATCAGATACGCAGTATTTT. Translation: CASSTEGSDTQYF. The variable domain in full, with the rest retrieved from reference TRBV5-1 and TRBJ2-3, is KAGVTQTPRYLIKTRGQQVTLSCSPISGHRSVSWYQQTPGQGLQFLFEYFSETQRNKGNFPGRFSGRQFSNSRSEMNVSTLELGDSALYLCASSTEGSDTQYFGPGTRLTVL.

The V gene is TRBV15, the J gene TRBJ2-7; 7 bases are a match to TRBD1. Trimming took 4 bases from V and 4 from J; bases not matched to a gene: 4. This CDR3 has 13 amino acids. Per the germline V gene, CDR1 is LNHNV and CDR2 is YYDKDF (reference sequence). For the CDR3, the DNA is TGTGCCACCAGCACAAGGGACAGTTACGAGCAGTACGTC. Residues: CATSTRDSYEQYV.

The chain links TRBV7-8 to TRBJ1-5, with D uncertain. This CDR3 has 18 amino acids. V was clipped by 2 bases and J by 0 bases, with 17 bases between them. Germline-derived CDR1 and CDR2 are SGHVS and FQNEAQ. CDR3 residues: CASSLRATALYSNQPQHF. CDR3 nucleotides: TGTGCCAGCAGCTTAAGGGCCACAGCGCTATATAGCAATCAGCCCCAGCATTTT.

This clonotype was found a few times. V and J are TRBV12-3 or TRBV12-4 and TRBJ2-5; the D gene is possibly TRBD1 (6 bases). V shed 6 bases and J shed 4 bases, with 9 bases lying between them. The CDR3 length is 12 residues. CDR3 DNA sequence: TGTGCCAGCAGACAACAGGGAGAGACCCAGTACTTC. Encoded protein: CASRQQGETQYF.

The V gene is TRBV20-1, the J gene TRBJ2-7; no clear D gene. The V and J ends lost 5 bases and 2 bases respectively, with 10 bases between them. Germline CDR1 is DFQATT and CDR2 is SNEGSKA (reference sequence). This CDR3 comprises 12 residues. CDR3 loop: CSAADGPYEQYV. In nucleotides, the CDR3 is TGCAGTGCTGCCGACGGGCCCTACGAGCAGTACGTC.

The rearrangement uses TRBV20-1 and TRBJ2-4; 16 bases map to TRBD2. The CDR3 has 18 residues. V lost 4 bases and J lost 3; bases outside the gene matches: 9. CDR1 and CDR2 (germline): DFQATT, SNEGSKA (reference sequence). CDR3 amino acids: CSATGTSGGATNKNIQYF. CDR3 DNA: TGCAGTGCTACCGGGACTAGCGGGGGGGCGACGAACAAAAACATTCAGTACTTC.

This clonotype was seen repeatedly, ten times or more. J is TRBJ1-1 and V is TRBV4-2, with D perhaps TRBD1 (5 bases). This CDR3 contains 15 residues. CDR1 is LGHNA and CDR2 is YNFKEQ in the germline V gene. V lost 0 bases and J lost 6, with 14 bases in between. The CDR3 here is CASSQDVGRSAEAFF. CDR3 sequence (DNA): TGTGCCAGCAGCCAAGATGTGGGGCGGAGCGCTGAAGCTTTCTTT.

This chain joins TRBV7-3 and TRBJ2-2; no definite D call. Trimming took 5 bases from V and 4 from J, leaving 11 bases between them. CDR1 and CDR2 from the germline V gene are SGHTA and FQGTGA. This CDR3 is built from 14 residues. The CDR3 DNA is TGTGCCAGCAGCCCCACCGCCTTCACCGGGGAGCTGTTTTTT. This translates into CASSPTAFTGELFF.

The chain uses TRBV29-1 and TRBJ1-4, with D unclear. V shed 4 bases and J shed 4 bases, with 10 bases lying between them. CDR3 length equals 13 residues. In germline, CDR1 is SQVTM, CDR2 ANQGSEA. The CDR3, as DNA: TGCAGCGTTGGGGCAGGACTTAATGAAAAACTGTTTTTT. Residues: CSVGAGLNEKLFF. Using reference TRBV29-1 and TRBJ1-4 for the parts outside the CDR3, the full variable domain is SAVISQKPSRDICQRGTSLTIQCQVDSQVTMMFWYRQQPGQSLTLIATANQGSEATYESGFVIDKFPISRPNLTFSTLTVSNMSPEDSSIYLCSVGAGLNEKLFFGSGTQLSVL.

The rearrangement links TRBV6-5 to TRBJ2-7; D possibly corresponds to TRBD1 (5 bases). Germline lookup yields CDR1 MNHEY and CDR2 SVGAGI. This CDR3 has 14 amino acids. V was trimmed by 8 bases and J by 0 bases, leaving 14 bases between them. The CDR3 DNA follows: TGTGCCAGCCGACAGCTCCAGGGCTCCTACGAGCAGTACGTC. Its translation is CASRQLQGSYEQYV.

The sample holds a few counts of this clonotype. The chain combines TRBV30 with TRBJ2-3; maybe TRBD2 (6 bases). Germline V gene sequence: CDR1 GTSNPN, CDR2 SVGIG (reference sequence). The CDR3 has 12 residues. In DNA form, the CDR3 reads TGTGGCGGAGGGAGAACCACAGATACGCAGTATTTT. It encodes CGGGRTTDTQYF.

The J gene is TRBJ1-3, the V gene TRBV4-1, with a tentative D call TRBD1 (6 bases). The length of the CDR3 is 15 residues. Per the germline V gene, CDR1 is MGHRA and CDR2 is YSYEKL. Trimming shortened V by 2 bases and J by 4 bases, and 12 bases separated the two germline ends. The CDR3 region has the DNA TGCGCCAGCAGCCAATACAGGGCCTCAGGAAACACCATATATTTT. It translates to CASSQYRASGNTIYF.

This chain links TRBV10-3 with TRBJ1-4; 7 positions agree with TRBD1. Germline loops: CDR1 ENHRY, CDR2 SYGVKD. Unmatched junction bases numbered 4, after V lost 6 bases and J lost 3 bases. CDR3 length: 14 residues. CDR3 nucleotide sequence: TGTGCCATCAGGGGACAGACGGCTAATGAAAAACTGTTTTTT. Translated: CAIRGQTANEKLFF.

This chain links TRBV7-2 with TRBJ2-2, with 8 bases matching TRBD1. The CDR3 is 16 amino acids. V was pared by 4 bases and J by 6 bases, with 10 bases of the junction left unmatched. The germline gives CDR1 SGHTA, CDR2 FQGNSA. The CDR3 DNA is TGTGCCAGCAGCTACAGGTCCAGGGGGCTAGCCGGGGAGCTGTTTTTT. Protein: CASSYRSRGLAGELFF.

The chain combines TRBV4-1 with TRBJ1-5; 8 bases align to TRBD1. Per the germline V gene, CDR1 is MGHRA and CDR2 is YSYEKL. V gave up 0 bases and J gave up 7 bases; unmatched junction bases: 11. The length of the CDR3 is 17 residues. The CDR3 bases are TGCGCCAGCAGCCAAGATGTAACAGGGGGGTTTGGACAGCCCCAGCATTTT. Its translation: CASSQDVTGGFGQPQHF.

This clonotype was detected once. The rearrangement joins TRBV6-2 or TRBV6-3 to TRBJ2-1, with 11 bases that match TRBD2. CDR3 length equals 15 residues. CDR1 MNHEY and CDR2 SVGEGT come from the germline V gene. V lost 6 bases, J lost 1 base, and 2 bases stayed unmatched. CDR3 region: CASRGTSGSYNEQFF. The CDR3 DNA is TGTGCCAGCAGAGGGACTAGCGGTTCCTACAATGAGCAGTTCTTC.

Many counts were recorded for this clonotype. The chain has TRBV12-3 or TRBV12-4 and TRBJ2-1; 8 bases are a match to TRBD2. V trimming: 5 bases; J trimming: 4 bases; junction bases outside the gene matches: 4. This CDR3 spans 14 amino acids. The CDR3 reads CASSPSGSYNEQFF. The CDR3 DNA reads TGTGCCAGCAGTCCTAGCGGGTCTTACAATGAGCAGTTCTTC.

This clonotype was recorded a few times. The rearrangement uses TRBV20-1 and TRBJ2-3, with D possibly being TRBD1 (6 bases). The CDR3 length is 12 residues. Germline V gene sequence: CDR1 DFQATT, CDR2 SNEGSKA (reference sequence). Trimming took 8 bases from V and 4 from J, leaving 13 bases between them. In nucleotides, the CDR3 is TGCAGTAGAGGGGGTGGCGCAGATACGCAGTATTTT. As protein: CSRGGGADTQYF.

V is TRBV12-3 or TRBV12-4 and J is TRBJ1-4; 8 nucleotides match TRBD1. J gave up 9 bases and V 4 bases, and 7 bases lay outside the gene matches. The CDR3 has 14 residues. The CDR3 loop reads CASSSDRGGKKLFF. CDR3 nucleotide sequence: TGTGCCAGCAGTTCCGACAGGGGCGGAAAAAAACTGTTTTTT.

V and J are TRBV6-5 and TRBJ2-7; 8 bases fit TRBD2. Germline values: CDR1 MNHEY, CDR2 SVGAGI. This CDR3 contains 16 residues. Trimming cost V 0 bases and J 2 bases; bases outside gene matches: 6. The CDR3, as DNA: TGTGCCAGCAGTTACTCCATGGCGGGGGGCCCCTACGAGCAGTACTTC. It codes for CASSYSMAGGPYEQYF.

The rearrangement uses TRBV18 and TRBJ1-2, with D possibly TRBD1 on 5 matching bases. The CDR3 length is 14 residues. CDR1 and CDR2 (germline): KGHSH, LQKENI. With 3 bases removed from V and 4 bases from J, the gap between germline ends came to 12 bases. The CDR3 loop is CASSPPGRGYGYTF. The CDR3 DNA is TGTGCCAGCTCACCTCCGGGGCGAGGCTATGGCTACACCTTC.

This clonotype was seen more than once but under ten times. The rearrangement uses TRBV7-8 and TRBJ1-2; tentative D call: TRBD1 (6 bases). Trimming took 1 base from V and 5 from J, leaving 17 bases between them. CDR1 is SGHVS and CDR2 is FQNEAQ in the germline V gene. CDR3 length equals 16 residues. The CDR3 DNA reads as TGTGCCAGCAGCTTAGGCCACAGGGCGGGAGGGTATGGCTACACCTTC. It yields the protein CASSLGHRAGGYGYTF.

This clonotype was observed a handful of times. The J gene is TRBJ2-3, the V gene TRBV6-2 or TRBV6-3; D gene ambiguous. CDR1 and CDR2 (germline): MNHEY, SVGEGT. The V end was cut by 0 bases, the J end by 8 bases, with 15 bases between. The CDR3 is made up of 15 amino acids. CDR3 in DNA: TGTGCCAGCAGTTACTCGAAGGCTGTCGAGGCTACGCAGTATTTT. This encodes CASSYSKAVEATQYF.